The 13 T cell receptor beta chains below all came from one sample that was sequenced in a study of OX40 agonist ivuxolimab in advanced cancers. Sequenced by immunoSEQ multiplex PCR; TCRdb stores in-frame clones only, minus some. The sample has tens of thousands of clones, approximately 86% seen once. Sequences were derived from CD4+ or CD8+ T cells sorted from blood, sampled in a trial of the OX40 agonist ivuxolimab. All receptors come from an adult with an advanced solid tumor such as melanoma, head and neck, liver or kidney cancer.

The chain carries TRBV28 and TRBJ1-2, with TRBD1 as a possible D gene (5 bases). In germline, CDR1 is MDHEN, CDR2 SYDVKM. The germline V and J ends were trimmed by 4 bases and 4 bases, with 13 bases remaining between them. CDR3 size: 14 residues. This CDR3 reads CASSSPAGIYGYTF. The CDR3 DNA reads as TGTGCCAGCAGTTCGCCGGCAGGGATCTATGGCTACACCTTC.

For the CDR3, the DNA is TGCAGCGCGGCCCGACTTTGGGGTGAAGCTTTCTTT. Amino acids: CSAARLWGEAFF. This rearrangement joins TRBV29-1 to TRBJ1-1; no clear D gene. The CDR3 is 12 amino acids. Germline lookup yields CDR1 SQVTM and CDR2 ANQGSEA. The V gene lost 7 bases and the J gene lost 7 bases, with 16 bases spanning the gap. The full variable domain, with the rest looked up from reference TRBV29-1 and TRBJ1-1, is SAVISQKPSRDICQRGTSLTIQCQVDSQVTMMFWYRQQPGQSLTLIATANQGSEATYESGFVIDKFPISRPNLTFSTLTVSNMSPEDSSIYLCSAARLWGEAFFGQGTRLTVV.

This clone occurred a few times. V and J are TRBV7-2 and TRBJ2-7; perhaps TRBD1 as D (5 bases). Trimming left V 5 bases short and J 0 bases short, with 11 bases between. Germline loops: CDR1 SGHTA, CDR2 FQGNSA. The CDR3 has 14 residues. The CDR3 coding sequence is TGTGCCAGCAGCGACAGAAGGGTCTCCTACGAGCAGTACTTC. It encodes CASSDRRVSYEQYF. The whole variable domain, filled in from reference TRBV7-2 and TRBJ2-7, reads GAGVSQSPSNKVTEKGKDVELRCDPISGHTALYWYRQSLGQGLEFLIYFQGNSAPDKSGLPSDRFSAERTGGSVSTLTIQRTQQEDSAVYLCASSDRRVSYEQYFGPGTRLTVT.

The chain couples TRBV9 to TRBJ2-5; D call uncertain. V was clipped by 5 bases and J by 9 bases, with 14 bases between them. CDR1 and CDR2 (germline): SGDLS, YYNGEE. The CDR3 sequence is 12 residues long. The CDR3 sequence: CASSPEVGPQYF. The CDR3 nucleotides read TGTGCCAGCAGTCCGGAAGTTGGGCCCCAGTACTTC.

The chain employs TRBV19 and TRBJ2-2, with 12 bases lining up with TRBD2. Trimming at V came to 4 bases and at J to 6 bases, leaving 3 bases not matched to a gene. Germline CDR1 reads LNHDA; CDR2 reads SQIVND (reference sequence). This CDR3 is 15 amino acids long. The CDR3 here is CASSRSSGGAGELFF. Written as DNA, the CDR3 is TGTGCCAGTAGTAGATCTAGCGGGGGGGCCGGGGAGCTGTTTTTT.

The rearrangement links TRBV19 to TRBJ1-2; D not certain. This CDR3 comprises 14 residues. The V end was cut by 6 bases, the J end by 4 bases, with 15 bases between. CDR1 and CDR2 (germline): LNHDA, SQIVND (reference sequence). The CDR3 region has the DNA TGTGCCAGTAGCCCCGCAAGCCGGGGCTATGGCTACACCTTC. It is translated as CASSPASRGYGYTF. The full variable domain, with the rest looked up from reference TRBV19 and TRBJ1-2, is DGGITQSPKYLFRKEGQNVTLSCEQNLNHDAMYWYRQDPGQGLRLIYYSQIVNDFQKGDIAEGYSVSREKKESFPLTVTSAQKNPTAFYLCASSPASRGYGYTFGSGTRLTVV.

The chain has TRBV7-8 and TRBJ1-2; 10 bases are shared with TRBD1. J gave up 6 bases and V 7 bases, and 8 bases lay outside the gene matches. This CDR3 spans 14 amino acids. In germline, CDR1 is SGHVS, CDR2 FQNEAQ. The CDR3 spells CASNIDRGRDGYTF. The CDR3 DNA follows: TGTGCCAGCAACATCGACAGGGGGCGCGATGGCTACACCTTC. The full variable domain, with the rest looked up from reference TRBV7-8 and TRBJ1-2, is GAGVSQSPRYKVAKRGQDVALRCDPISGHVSLFWYQQALGQGPEFLTYFQNEAQLDKSGLPSDRFFAERPEGSVSTLKIQRTQQEDSAVYLCASNIDRGRDGYTFGSGTRLTVV.

The V call is TRBV7-6, the J call TRBJ1-5; no reliable D call. The length of the CDR3 is 14 residues. Trimming removed 3 bases at V and 0 bases at J, with 6 bases between. Germline loops: CDR1 SGHVS, CDR2 FNYEAQ. CDR3 DNA sequence: TGTGCCAGCAGCTTGAGCTCTAGCAATCAGCCCCAGCATTTT. This sequence encodes CASSLSSSNQPQHF.

The J gene is TRBJ1-1, the V gene TRBV6-5, with unresolved D. The CDR3 consists of 14 residues. The V end was cut by 5 bases, the J end by 3 bases, with 13 bases between. Germline values: CDR1 MNHEY, CDR2 SVGAGI. The CDR3 protein is CASSRGLQDTEAFF. The CDR3, as DNA: TGTGCCAGCAGTCGGGGATTGCAGGACACTGAAGCTTTCTTT.

This sequence joins TRBV4-1 and TRBJ2-5; D is perhaps TRBD1 or TRBD2 (5 bases each). The end of the DNA aligns better with TRBJ2-7, so the J call may be wrong. Germline lookup yields CDR1 MGHRA and CDR2 YSYEKL. The length of the CDR3 is 16 residues. For the CDR3, the DNA is TGCGCCAGCAGCCAAGATTTGGACGGGACCAGGAACGAGCAGTACTTC. This sequence encodes CASSQDLDGTRNEQYF.

The chain links TRBV19 to TRBJ1-1; D remains ambiguous. V was pared by 3 bases and J by 4 bases, with 18 bases between. The CDR3 spans 16 residues. Looked up from germline, CDR1 is LNHDA and CDR2 is SQIVND (reference sequence). The CDR3 bases are TGTGCCAGTAGTATGGGCCAGAGCATGGTTAGCACTGAAGCTTTCTTT. Residues: CASSMGQSMVSTEAFF.

This chain uses TRBV10-3 with TRBJ2-7, with D hard to call. V was clipped by 1 base and J by 9 bases, with 7 bases between them. The CDR3 length is 11 residues. The V gene's germline CDR1 is ENHRY and CDR2 SYGVKD. CDR3 DNA sequence: TGTGCCATCAGTGAGTTGGGTGTGCAGTACTTC. Protein sequence: CAISELGVQYF.

The chain employs TRBV9 and TRBJ2-1, with D possibly TRBD1 on 7 matching bases. The ends were cut back, 3 bases at V and 8 bases at J, with 9 bases in the middle. The CDR3 length is 12 residues. CDR1 and CDR2 (germline): SGDLS, YYNGEE. CDR3 coding DNA: TGTGCCAGCAGCGCCAGGGGGGATGAGCAGTTCTTC. It specifies CASSARGDEQFF.